Below are 19 T cell receptor beta chains sequenced from a single sample in a study of Ad26.COV2.S vaccination and SARS-CoV-2 variants. Treatment reported: approximately 18 received Ad26.COV2.S at low or high dose, single or two shots; about five received placebo; per-sample allocation not given. Sampling was performed 63 days after the first vaccine or placebo injection. The method was immunoSEQ multiplex PCR; TCRdb's version includes in-frame clones alone and lacks a portion of them. This sample has some 300,000 clones, with about 85% found just once. Sequenced here: peripheral blood, sampled in a trial of Ad26.COV2.S vaccine versus placebo. The receptors come from a person aged 18-65 years who received the Ad26.COV2.S COVID-19 vaccine or a placebo.

V usage is TRBV5-4 and J usage is TRBJ2-6, with a weak D call TRBD2 (5 bases). The V gene's germline CDR1 is SGHNT and CDR2 YYREEE (reference sequence). This CDR3 spans 15 amino acids. The V gene lost 4 bases and the J gene lost 0 bases, with 8 bases spanning the gap. The chain's CDR3 is CASSTAGSGANVLTF. The CDR3 DNA reads TGTGCCAGCAGCACGGCGGGCTCTGGGGCCAACGTCCTGACTTTC.

This chain links TRBV11-2 with TRBJ2-1; no definite D call. The CDR3 is 14 amino acids. CDR1 is SGHAT, CDR2 FQNNGV, per germline. The V and J ends lost 5 bases and 0 bases respectively, with 8 bases between them. The CDR3 DNA sequence: TGTGCCAGCAGCCGCCTAACCTCCTACAATGAGCAGTTCTTC. This encodes CASSRLTSYNEQFF. Variable domain in full (rest from reference TRBV11-2 and TRBJ2-1): EAGVAQSPRYKIIEKRQSVAFWCNPISGHATLYWYQQILGQGPKLLIQFQNNGVVDDSQLPKDRFSAERLKGVDSTLKIQPAKLEDSAVYLCASSRLTSYNEQFFGPGTRLTVL.

This clone was seen a few times. The sample carries other DNA sequences with the same CDR3. This chain connects TRBV5-1 to TRBJ1-1, with D hard to call. The CDR3 is 13 amino acids. The germline gives CDR1 SGHRS, CDR2 YFSETQ. V was trimmed by 0 bases and J by 1 base, leaving 4 bases between them. CDR3 amino acids: CASSLGANTEAFF. CDR3 DNA: TGCGCCAGCAGCTTGGGTGCGAACACTGAAGCTTTCTTT. The full variable domain, in which reference TRBV5-1 and TRBJ1-1 provide the parts outside the CDR3, is KAGVTQTPRYLIKTRGQQVTLSCSPISGHRSVSWYQQTPGQGLQFLFEYFSETQRNKGNFPGRFSGRQFSNSRSEMNVSTLELGDSALYLCASSLGANTEAFFGQGTRLTVV.

This chain joins TRBV19 and TRBJ1-1; D not resolved. Germline CDR1 is LNHDA and CDR2 is SQIVND (reference sequence). The CDR3 length is 14 residues. Trimming shortened V by 8 bases and J by 4 bases, and 17 bases separated the two germline ends. CDR3 coding DNA: TGTGCCAGTTCACTTGCCCCCCGGGGCACTGAAGCTTTCTTT. Encoded protein: CASSLAPRGTEAFF. The full variable domain, with the rest looked up from reference TRBV19 and TRBJ1-1, is DGGITQSPKYLFRKEGQNVTLSCEQNLNHDAMYWYRQDPGQGLRLIYYSQIVNDFQKGDIAEGYSVSREKKESFPLTVTSAQKNPTAFYLCASSLAPRGTEAFFGQGTRLTVV.

The chain couples TRBV4-2 to TRBJ2-3; 8 bases match TRBD1. CDR1 is LGHNA and CDR2 is YNFKEQ in the germline V gene. CDR3 length equals 14 residues. J lost 4 bases, V lost 1 base, and 1 base had no gene match. This CDR3 reads CASSQAGGSDTQYF. CDR3 nucleotide sequence: TGTGCCAGCAGCCAAGCAGGGGGCTCAGATACGCAGTATTTT.

The CDR3 protein is CASSPPTGIAGNTIYF. The CDR3 coding sequence is TGTGCCAGCTCACCACCCACAGGGATCGCTGGAAACACCATATATTTT. The V call is TRBV18, the J call TRBJ1-3, with D possibly TRBD1 on 6 matching bases. Germline V lookup: CDR1 KGHSH, CDR2 LQKENI. The length of the CDR3 is 16 residues. Trimming stripped 0 bases from V and 2 bases from J, with 11 bases between.

This chain joins TRBV15 and TRBJ1-3, with D maybe TRBD1 (5 bases). CDR1 and CDR2 from the germline V gene are LNHNV and YYDKDF (reference sequence). Trimming shortened V by 0 bases and J by 2 bases, and 11 bases separated the two germline ends. This CDR3 is built from 16 residues. CDR3 sequence: CATSRERAGTGNTIYF. In DNA form, the CDR3 reads TGTGCCACCAGCAGAGAAAGGGCAGGGACTGGAAACACCATATATTTT.

The chain links TRBV7-7 to TRBJ2-5; 8 bases align to TRBD2. The CDR3 has 13 residues. Looked up from germline, CDR1 is SSHAT and CDR2 is FNYEAQ (reference sequence). As DNA, the CDR3 is TGTGCAAGTTCGCGGGGGGCTCAAGAGACCCAGTACTTC. It is translated as CASSRGAQETQYF.

This chain connects TRBV14 to TRBJ2-6; maybe TRBD1 (5 bases). The CDR3 extends over 15 amino acids. CDR1 SGHDN and CDR2 FVKESK come from the germline V gene. Trimming shortened V by 1 base and J by 10 bases, and 14 bases separated the two germline ends. In nucleotides, the CDR3 is TGTGCCAGCAGCCAAGGGGGCCTATTTTTGAACGTCCTGACTTTC. It specifies CASSQGGLFLNVLTF.

Of note for this clone: One end of the junction is discordant with germline, which a read error may explain. The genes are TRBV7-7 and TRBJ1-1; no reliable D call. Germline V lookup: CDR1 SSHAT, CDR2 FNYEAQ (reference sequence). The CDR3 covers 16 residues. CDR3 DNA sequence: TGTGCTAGCAGCTTAGTCGAAGTGGGGAAAGACACTGAAGCTTTCTTT. Protein sequence: CASSLVEVGKDTEAFF.

The chain has TRBV11-2 and TRBJ2-1; tentative D call: TRBD1 (6 bases). Germline V gene data show CDR1 as SGHAT and CDR2 as FQNNGV. CDR3 length: 14 residues. Deletions cut 6 bases from V and 8 bases from J, with 17 bases between. The CDR3 reads CASSPLWGRYEQFF. The CDR3 nucleotides read TGTGCCAGCAGTCCCTTGTGGGGGCGATATGAGCAGTTCTTC. Drawing the rest from reference TRBV11-2 and TRBJ2-1, the complete variable domain is EAGVAQSPRYKIIEKRQSVAFWCNPISGHATLYWYQQILGQGPKLLIQFQNNGVVDDSQLPKDRFSAERLKGVDSTLKIQPAKLEDSAVYLCASSPLWGRYEQFFGPGTRLTVL.

This clone was seen only a few times. This rearrangement joins TRBV7-9 to TRBJ1-2, with 7 bases identical to TRBD1. Germline V lookup: CDR1 SEHNR, CDR2 FQNEAQ (reference sequence). The CDR3 sequence is 14 residues long. V trimming: 3 bases; J trimming: 6 bases; junction bases outside the gene matches: 7. CDR3 nucleotide sequence: TGTGCCAGCAGCTTCTTCGGGACAGACGATGGCTACACCTTC. The encoded protein is CASSFFGTDDGYTF.

This clone came up once. The rearrangement joins TRBV9 to TRBJ1-1; D unresolved. Trimming stripped 3 bases from V and 2 bases from J, with 11 bases between. The CDR3 consists of 14 residues. CDR1 is SGDLS, CDR2 YYNGEE, per germline. The CDR3 region is CASSASGSNTEAFF. CDR3 DNA sequence: TGTGCCAGCAGCGCAAGCGGGTCAAACACTGAAGCTTTCTTT.

This sequence joins TRBV5-4 and TRBJ2-3; D possibly corresponds to TRBD2 (5 bases). Germline V gives CDR1 SGHNT, CDR2 YYREEE (reference sequence). The CDR3 runs 14 residues. The ends were cut back, 2 bases at V and 2 bases at J, with 9 bases in the middle. Written as DNA, the CDR3 is TGTGCCAGCAGCTTTGAGCGGTCCACAGATACGCAGTATTTT. As protein: CASSFERSTDTQYF.

The DNA of the CDR3 is TGTGCCAGCAGTTTATCGAGACAGGGCAACTCACCCCTCCACTTT. It translates to CASSLSRQGNSPLHF. The chain is built from TRBV28 and TRBJ1-6, with 7 bases identical to TRBD1. The V and J ends lost 1 base and 10 bases, in that order; junction bases with no gene match: 7. This CDR3 is 15 amino acids long. Germline CDR1 reads MDHEN; CDR2 reads SYDVKM.

This sequence joins TRBV28 and TRBJ2-6; D might be TRBD1 or TRBD2, each matching 6 bases. V was pared by 3 bases and J by 0 bases, with 15 bases between. The CDR3 is 18 amino acids. Germline CDR1 reads MDHEN; CDR2 reads SYDVKM. In nucleotides, the CDR3 is TGTGCCAGCAGTTTTACGGGGGCCTTATTCTCTGGGGCCAACGTCCTGACTTTC. It translates to CASSFTGALFSGANVLTF.

This chain joins TRBV10-3 and TRBJ1-1; D call uncertain. This CDR3 has 14 amino acids. V gave up 2 bases and J gave up 0 bases, with 7 bases separating them. Germline CDR1 is ENHRY and CDR2 is SYGVKD. The CDR3: CAISEASMNTEAFF. DNA for the CDR3: TGTGCCATCAGTGAGGCGTCCATGAACACTGAAGCTTTCTTT.

The chain has TRBV21-1 and TRBJ2-7. TRBV21-1 is listed as a pseudogene. This CDR3 has 11 amino acids. CDR3: CASNWSYEQYF. The CDR3 bases are TGTGCCAGCAATTGGTCTTACGAGCAGTACTTC.

This clone has only one observation. V and J are TRBV3-1 (or the pseudogene TRBV3-2) and TRBJ2-5; D gene ambiguous. V shed 0 bases and J shed 2 bases, with 7 bases lying between them. Germline loops: CDR1 LGHDT, CDR2 YNNKEL (reference sequence). This CDR3 is built from 14 residues. The CDR3 DNA reads as TGTGCCAGCAGCCAAGAATGGGCTCAAGAGACCCAGTACTTC. It specifies CASSQEWAQETQYF.